Shown below are 12 T cell receptor beta chains from a single sample sequenced in a study of shared clonotypes between healthy human individuals. Assay: immunoSEQ multiplex PCR; the TCRdb copy retains only in-frame clones and omits some. The sample consists of millions of clones, roughly 92% of them appearing once. The specimen sequenced was naive CD4+ T cells sorted from blood. The subset was: CD45RA+ positively selected. Source of these receptors: a man younger than 35 in good health.

The chain employs TRBV4-3 and TRBJ1-3; no reliable D call. The CDR3 sequence is 16 residues long. V gave up 1 base and J gave up 0 bases, with 10 bases separating them. CDR1 and CDR2 from the germline V gene are LGHNA and YSLEER. This chain's CDR3 is CASSQVGPASGNTIYF. CDR3 bases: TGCGCCAGCAGCCAAGTCGGTCCGGCCTCTGGAAACACCATATATTTT.

The chain uses TRBV18 and TRBJ1-4; tentative D call: TRBD1 (5 bases). V lost 2 bases to trimming and J lost 1 base, with 8 bases between them. This CDR3 has 15 residues. CDR1 and CDR2 (germline): KGHSH, LQKENI. CDR3 loop: CASSPDGGTNEKLFF. The CDR3 DNA follows: TGTGCCAGCTCACCAGACGGGGGAACTAATGAAAAACTGTTTTTT.

Turning to this clone: The same CDR3 arises from other DNA sequences in this sample as well. This sequence joins TRBV18 and TRBJ2-3; 10 nucleotides align to TRBD2. The V segment lost 1 base and the J segment 3 bases; nucleotides outside the gene matches: 1. Germline values: CDR1 KGHSH, CDR2 LQKENI. This CDR3 has 15 amino acids. CDR3 sequence: CASSPRTSGTDTQYF. The CDR3 bases are TGTGCCAGCTCACCACGGACTAGCGGTACAGATACGCAGTATTTT.

This sequence joins TRBV18 and TRBJ1-2; D gene uncertain. Between the trimmed V and J ends, which lost 6 bases and 0 bases, there was a span of 11 bases. The V gene's germline CDR1 is KGHSH and CDR2 LQKENI. This CDR3 is 14 amino acids long. The CDR3 coding sequence is TGTGCCAGCTCGCCGACACCATCTAACTATGGCTACACCTTC. Translated: CASSPTPSNYGYTF.

The chain has TRBV18 and TRBJ1-1, with D perhaps TRBD1 (6 bases). The V and J ends lost 3 bases and 3 bases respectively, with 14 bases between them. Germline CDR1 reads KGHSH; CDR2 reads LQKENI. The CDR3 loop spans 15 amino acids. The CDR3 DNA is TGTGCCAGCTCACCGCGGGGGGGCAGGTACACTGAAGCTTTCTTT. Translation: CASSPRGGRYTEAFF.

The chain combines TRBV5-1 with TRBJ2-3, with a weak D call TRBD1 (6 bases). In germline, CDR1 is SGHRS, CDR2 YFSETQ. Trimming removed 7 bases from V and 0 bases from J, with 21 bases in between. The CDR3 loop spans 17 amino acids. This CDR3 reads CASAYPQGSPSTDTQYF. Here the CDR3 DNA reads TGCGCCAGCGCCTACCCACAGGGCTCGCCCAGCACAGATACGCAGTATTTT.

This chain connects TRBV2 to TRBJ1-5, with 8 positions matching TRBD1. Germline V lookup: CDR1 SNHLY, CDR2 FYNNEI. The junction had 5 bases not matched to a gene; V was cut back by 7 bases and J by 6 bases. The CDR3 totals 13 residues. CDR3 protein: CASTQGEGQPQHF. CDR3 nucleotides: TGTGCCAGCACACAGGGGGAGGGTCAGCCCCAGCATTTT.

J is TRBJ1-6 and V is TRBV30, with a weak D call TRBD1 (5 bases). Germline V CDR1 and CDR2: GTSNPN, SVGIG (reference sequence). The CDR3 loop spans 14 amino acids. V was clipped by 2 bases and J by 13 bases, with 18 bases between them. CDR3: CAWSLGEGLAPLHF. CDR3 nucleotides: TGTGCCTGGAGTCTGGGGGAGGGTTTAGCGCCCCTCCACTTT.

The V call is TRBV6-4, the J call TRBJ1-2, with unresolved D. Germline V gene lookup returns CDR1 MRHNA and CDR2 SNTAGT. The V end was cut by 3 bases, the J end by 3 bases, with 11 bases between. There are 14 residues in the CDR3. In nucleotides, the CDR3 is TGTGCCAGCAGTGATTACCCAAGAGACTATGGCTACACCTTC. This encodes CASSDYPRDYGYTF.

The chain has TRBV7-2 and TRBJ2-7; D may match TRBD1 or TRBD2 (5 bases each). In germline, CDR1 is SGHTA, CDR2 FQGNSA. V was trimmed by 5 bases and J by 2 bases, leaving 16 bases between them. The CDR3 length is 15 residues. Here the CDR3 DNA reads TGTGCCAGCAGCCAAGGAGGTCTGGGGGCCTACGAGCAGTACTTC. This encodes CASSQGGLGAYEQYF.

This clone was counted once. This chain links TRBV7-9 with TRBJ1-3; D call uncertain. V was cut by 3 bases and J by 6 bases, with 3 bases left in between. Germline V lookup: CDR1 SEHNR, CDR2 FQNEAQ (reference sequence). The CDR3 contains 11 residues. CDR3 residues: CASSFENTIYF. DNA of the CDR3: TGTGCCAGCAGCTTCGAAAACACCATATATTTT.

The gene calls are TRBV30 and TRBJ2-1; D may match TRBD1 or TRBD2 (5 bases each). Between the trimmed V and J ends, which lost 4 bases and 2 bases, there was a span of 9 bases. CDR3 length equals 13 residues. In germline, CDR1 is GTSNPN, CDR2 SVGIG (reference sequence). The CDR3 sequence is CAWNPGPYNEQFF. In DNA form, the CDR3 reads TGTGCCTGGAACCCGGGACCCTACAATGAGCAGTTCTTC.